The 9 T cell receptor beta chains below come from one sample, sequenced in a study of identical twins. One entry per CDR3 protein, called by TCRdb with MiXCR from the 5' RACE reads. The sample holds hundreds of thousands of distinct CDR3 sequences, roughly 26% seen once. The data were also submitted as part of a second study, on T cells expressing NK-cell markers.

Sequenced input: CD4+ T cells sorted from blood. The receptors come from a woman aged 18-35 years in good health.

The chain uses TRBV12-3 or TRBV12-4 and TRBJ2-2; 7 nucleotides line up with TRBD1. Germline trimming cut 4 bases from V and 5 bases from J; bases unmatched to any gene: 1. CDR3 size: 13 residues. DNA of the CDR3: TGTGCCAGCAGTTCAGGGGGAACCGGGGAGCTGTTTTTT. Translating it yields CASSSGGTGELFF.

This clonotype was seen more than once but under ten times. The rearrangement links TRBV6-2 or TRBV6-3 to TRBJ2-1, with D maybe TRBD1 (5 bases). CDR1 and CDR2 from the germline V gene are MNHEY and SVGEGT. The CDR3 spans 15 residues. Trimming left V 2 bases short and J 7 bases short, with 15 bases between. The CDR3 DNA is TGTGCCAGCAGTTACGAGGATTGGGGCCCTAATGAGCAGTTCTTC. Its translation is CASSYEDWGPNEQFF.

This clonotype has only a few counts. V is TRBV29-1 and J is TRBJ1-2, with 7 bases matching TRBD1. J gave up 7 bases and V 5 bases, and 10 bases lay outside the gene matches. Per germline, CDR1 SQVTM and CDR2 ANQGSEA. This CDR3 comprises 13 residues. CDR3 sequence reads: CSVTGQESAGYTF. The CDR3 DNA is TGCAGCGTTACAGGACAGGAGTCAGCTGGCTACACCTTC.

This clonotype was detected a few times. V gene TRBV12-3 or TRBV12-4 combines with J gene TRBJ2-5, with 13 bases identical to TRBD2. Trimming cost V 5 bases and J 5 bases; bases outside gene matches: 8. This CDR3 region has 16 residues. DNA for the CDR3: TGTGCCAGCAGTCGCGGACTAGCGGGAGCCGGTGAGACCCAGTACTTC. Protein product: CASSRGLAGAGETQYF.

The count of this clonotype is one. The chain couples TRBV10-3 to TRBJ2-1; 7 nucleotides match TRBD1. The V gene's germline CDR1 is ENHRY and CDR2 SYGVKD. This CDR3 has 14 residues. With V trimmed by 2 bases and J by 4 bases, 2 bases remained unmatched. DNA of the CDR3: TGTGCCATCAGTGAGACGGGACAGTACAATGAGCAGTTCTTC. This gives the protein CAISETGQYNEQFF.

This clonotype appeared a few times. The chain employs TRBV3-1 and TRBJ1-1; 8 bases are a match to TRBD1. Germline V gene lookup returns CDR1 LGHDT and CDR2 YNNKEL (reference sequence). J lost 12 bases, V lost 3 bases, and 9 bases had no gene match. The CDR3 runs to 13 residues. CDR3 coding DNA: TGTGCCAGCAGCCACCCGGACAGGGACGGAACTTTCTTT. This gives the protein CASSHPDRDGTFF.

This clonotype showed up many times. The V call is TRBV13, the J call TRBJ2-7, with D maybe TRBD1 (6 bases). Deletions cut 5 bases from V and 1 base from J, with 27 bases between. The CDR3 is 19 amino acids. Germline CDR1 PRHDT, CDR2 FYEKMQ (reference sequence). The CDR3 sequence: CASSPRRSGLTGFSYEQYF. The CDR3 DNA reads TGTGCCAGCAGCCCCAGGAGGTCCGGTCTGACAGGTTTTTCCTACGAGCAGTACTTC.

The V call is TRBV20-1, the J call TRBJ2-3; D may correspond to TRBD1 or TRBD2 (5 bases each). Germline V gene sequence: CDR1 DFQATT, CDR2 SNEGSKA (reference sequence). The CDR3 consists of 13 residues. The V end was cut by 5 bases, the J end by 2 bases, with 11 bases between. In nucleotides, the CDR3 is TGCAGTGCTTGGGGCGGACTCACAGATACGCAGTATTTT. This sequence encodes CSAWGGLTDTQYF.

This clonotype showed up just a few times. The chain is built from TRBV10-2 and TRBJ2-7; no firm D call. Between the trimmed V and J ends, which lost 6 bases and 2 bases, there was a span of 11 bases. The CDR3 length is 13 residues. CDR1 is WSHSY and CDR2 is SAAADI in the germline V gene. CDR3 in DNA: TGCGCCAGCAGCCTGACGGAAGCCTACGAGCAGTACTTC. Residues: CASSLTEAYEQYF.